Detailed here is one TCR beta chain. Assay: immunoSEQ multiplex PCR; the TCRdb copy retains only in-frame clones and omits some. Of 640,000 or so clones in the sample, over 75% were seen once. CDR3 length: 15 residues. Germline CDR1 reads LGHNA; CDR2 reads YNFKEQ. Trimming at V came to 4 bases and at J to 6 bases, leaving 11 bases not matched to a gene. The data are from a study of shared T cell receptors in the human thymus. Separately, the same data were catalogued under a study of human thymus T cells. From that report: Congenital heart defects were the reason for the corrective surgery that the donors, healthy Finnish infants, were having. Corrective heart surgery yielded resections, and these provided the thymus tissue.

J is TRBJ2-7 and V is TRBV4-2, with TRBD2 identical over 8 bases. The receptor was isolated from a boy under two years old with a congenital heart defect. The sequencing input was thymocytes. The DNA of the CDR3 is TGTGCCAGCAGCCGGGGCCCCGGGACTAGGGCCGAGCAGTACTTC. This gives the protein CASSRGPGTRAEQYF.